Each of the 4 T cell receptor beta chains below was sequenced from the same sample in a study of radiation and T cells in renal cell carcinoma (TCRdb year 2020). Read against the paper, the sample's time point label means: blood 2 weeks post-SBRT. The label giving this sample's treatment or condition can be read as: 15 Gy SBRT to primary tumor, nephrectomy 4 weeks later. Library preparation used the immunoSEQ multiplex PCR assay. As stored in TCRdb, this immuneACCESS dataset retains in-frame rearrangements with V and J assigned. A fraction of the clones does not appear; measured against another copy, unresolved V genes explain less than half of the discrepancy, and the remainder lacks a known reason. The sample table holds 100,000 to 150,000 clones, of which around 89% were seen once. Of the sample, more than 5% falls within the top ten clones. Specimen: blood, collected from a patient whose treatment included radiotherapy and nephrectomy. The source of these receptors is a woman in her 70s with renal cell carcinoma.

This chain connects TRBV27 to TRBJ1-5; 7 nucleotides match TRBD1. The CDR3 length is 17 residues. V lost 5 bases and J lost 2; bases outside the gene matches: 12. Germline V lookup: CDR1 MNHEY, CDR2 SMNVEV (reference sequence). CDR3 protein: CASSAGTAASGNQPQHF. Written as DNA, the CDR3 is TGTGCCAGCAGTGCCGGGACAGCCGCCTCGGGCAATCAGCCCCAGCATTTT.

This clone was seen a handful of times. The CDR3 loop reads CAWSPRTGNTEAFF. CDR3 nucleotides: TGTGCCTGGAGTCCCCGGACGGGGAACACTGAAGCTTTCTTT. The V gene is TRBV30, the J gene TRBJ1-1, with D hard to call. This CDR3 contains 14 residues. Germline lookup yields CDR1 GTSNPN and CDR2 SVGIG (reference sequence). V was clipped by 2 bases and J by 1 base, with 11 bases between them.

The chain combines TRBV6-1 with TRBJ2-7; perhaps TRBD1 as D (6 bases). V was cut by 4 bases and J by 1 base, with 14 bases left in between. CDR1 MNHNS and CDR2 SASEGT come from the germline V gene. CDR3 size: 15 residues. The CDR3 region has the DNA TGTGCCAGCAGTGTTAGGGGGACGGAGTCCTACGAGCAGTACTTC. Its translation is CASSVRGTESYEQYF.

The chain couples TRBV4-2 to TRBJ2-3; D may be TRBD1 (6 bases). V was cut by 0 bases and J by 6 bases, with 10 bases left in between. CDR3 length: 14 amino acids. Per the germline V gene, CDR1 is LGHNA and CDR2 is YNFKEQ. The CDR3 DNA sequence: TGTGCCAGCAGCCAAGATCTACAGGGTGATACGCAGTATTTT. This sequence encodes CASSQDLQGDTQYF.